The 2 T cell receptor beta chains listed next were all sequenced from one sample in a study of blood T cells in healthy people across ages. A J-beta primer mix and a sample-barcoded 5' primer were used in a second PCR of roughly 6 to 12 cycles. In TCRdb, the 5' RACE reads were re-called with MiXCR into one record per CDR3 protein. Here the sample spans over 600,000 distinct CDR3 sequences, approximately 21% being singletons. The sample taken for sequencing was blood. The receptors were sampled from a man between 65 and 85 years old in good health.

This sequence joins TRBV3-1 and TRBJ2-2; D perhaps matches TRBD2 (6 bases). CDR1 and CDR2 (germline): LGHDT, YNNKEL (reference sequence). The CDR3 runs 15 residues. Trimming shortened V by 5 bases and J by 1 base, and 11 bases separated the two germline ends. As DNA, the CDR3 is TGTGCCAGCAGCGGGGGGACGATGAACACCGGGGAGCTGTTTTTT. Amino acid sequence: CASSGGTMNTGELFF.

The sample holds a few counts of this clonotype. This chain joins TRBV9 and TRBJ1-1; maybe TRBD1 (5 bases). V was trimmed by 0 bases and J by 4 bases, leaving 10 bases between them. The germline gives CDR1 SGDLS, CDR2 YYNGEE. The CDR3 is 14 amino acids. Written as DNA, the CDR3 is TGTGCCAGCAGCGTAGAATCGGGGGGCACTGAAGCTTTCTTT. It specifies CASSVESGGTEAFF. Full variable domain (missing parts from reference TRBV9 and TRBJ1-1): DSGVTQTPKHLITATGQRVTLRCSPRSGDLSVYWYQQSLDQGLQFLIQYYNGEERAKGNILERFSAQQFPDLHSELNLSSLELGDSALYFCASSVESGGTEAFFGQGTRLTVV.